Presented here are 21 T cell receptor beta chains from one specimen sequenced in a study of T cell repertoires in cytomegalovirus infection. These receptors have no identified antigens. Each CDR3 protein gets one entry after TCRdb re-called the reads with MiXCR. The table has fewer than 1,000,000 distinct CDR3 sequences, roughly 31% seen once. The sequences come from cultured CD8+ T cells from PBMCs, collected from culture after CMV antigen stimulation. Receptors were obtained from a human donor in good health (CMV status not recorded). Some clones in this sample may be carry-over from other donors' samples.

This clonotype was seen only a few times. The chain uses TRBV4-3 and TRBJ2-2; TRBD1 agrees at 8 bases. The CDR3 is made up of 14 amino acids. J gave up 8 bases and V 3 bases, and 5 bases lay outside the gene matches. Looked up from germline, CDR1 is LGHNA and CDR2 is YSLEER. The CDR3 loop reads CASSQGRGPGELFF. The DNA for the CDR3 is TGCGCCAGCAGCCAGGGCAGGGGGCCTGGGGAGCTGTTTTTT.

The DNA of the CDR3 is TGTGCCAGCAGTGCAACATCTCGCATGGACACCGGGGAGCTGTTTTTT. As protein: CASSATSRMDTGELFF. The V and J genes are TRBV28 and TRBJ2-2, with D uncertain. From germline, CDR1 is MDHEN and CDR2 SYDVKM. Trimming took off 5 bases at V and 3 bases at J, with 16 bases between the two ends. The CDR3 is made up of 16 amino acids.

The chain is built from TRBV27 and TRBJ1-3; D uncertain. Trimming took off 7 bases at V and 4 bases at J, with 14 bases between the two ends. Germline V gene lookup returns CDR1 MNHEY and CDR2 SMNVEV (reference sequence). The CDR3 consists of 14 residues. Written as DNA, the CDR3 is TGTGCCAGCACTGATGCTGGGCCGGGAAACACCATATATTTT. Amino acid sequence: CASTDAGPGNTIYF.

The chain is built from TRBV7-8 and TRBJ2-1; 9 positions agree with TRBD2. The CDR3 totals 17 residues. With 0 bases clipped from V and 1 base from J, the junction kept 4 bases outside the gene matches. Germline V lookup: CDR1 SGHVS, CDR2 FQNEAQ. CDR3 residues: CASSLASSGGSYNEQFF. The CDR3 bases are TGTGCCAGCAGCTTAGCGTCGAGCGGGGGGTCCTACAATGAGCAGTTCTTC. Looking up the rest from reference TRBV7-8 and TRBJ2-1 gives the full variable domain: GAGVSQSPRYKVAKRGQDVALRCDPISGHVSLFWYQQALGQGPEFLTYFQNEAQLDKSGLPSDRFFAERPEGSVSTLKIQRTQQEDSAVYLCASSLASSGGSYNEQFFGPGTRLTVL.

V is TRBV4-1 and J is TRBJ1-2, with TRBD1 matching 9 bases. Germline V lookup: CDR1 MGHRA, CDR2 YSYEKL. The CDR3 extends over 16 amino acids. V shed 0 bases and J 1 base; nucleotides not matched to a gene: 3. Written as DNA, the CDR3 is TGCGCCAGCAGCCAAGAAAGGACAGGGGATAACTATGGCTACACCTTC. Its translation is CASSQERTGDNYGYTF.

This clonotype was detected ten times or more. The rearrangement links TRBV7-9 to TRBJ1-1, with TRBD1 as a possible D gene (5 bases). The CDR3 runs 19 residues. The germline V gene encodes CDR1 SEHNR and CDR2 FQNEAQ (reference sequence). Trimming took 5 bases from V and 1 from J, leaving 26 bases between them. CDR3 bases: TGTGCCAGCAGCCGTTTAGGGGAGGGCAAACAATTTTCGAACACTGAAGCTTTCTTT. Amino acids: CASSRLGEGKQFSNTEAFF.

This clonotype was detected a few times. The CDR3 region is CASSEIWRGDYQETQYF. Here the CDR3 DNA reads TGTGCCAGCAGTGAAATCTGGCGGGGGGACTACCAAGAGACCCAGTACTTC. J is TRBJ2-5 and V is TRBV6-1, with 8 bases lining up with TRBD2. Losses at the gene ends were 2 bases for V and 0 bases for J; bases not matched to a gene: 8. Germline CDR1 MNHNS, CDR2 SASEGT. The CDR3 loop spans 17 amino acids.

Worth noting for this clonotype: An end of the junction does not agree with germline; a read error may underlie this. The chain uses TRBV5-5 and TRBJ2-7, with a tentative D call TRBD2 (6 bases). Germline V CDR1 and CDR2: SGHKS, YYEKEE (reference sequence). This CDR3 spans 13 amino acids. The DNA for the CDR3 is TGTGCCAGCAGCTTGGAATGGGGGGAGATCCCGGACTTC. This gives the protein CASSLEWGEIPDF.

V and J are TRBV7-9 and TRBJ1-6; D perhaps matches TRBD1 (6 bases). The V end lost 2 bases, the J end lost 10 bases, and 12 bases lay between the germline ends. The germline V gene encodes CDR1 SEHNR and CDR2 FQNEAQ (reference sequence). This CDR3 region has 14 residues. The CDR3 bases are TGTGCCAGCAGCTTACGACAGGCACCCTCACCCCTCCACTTT. It encodes CASSLRQAPSPLHF.

The chain couples TRBV7-2 to TRBJ2-1; 11 bases line up with TRBD2. Germline-derived CDR1 and CDR2 are SGHTA and FQGNSA. The CDR3 is 14 amino acids. The V segment lost 5 bases and the J segment 9 bases; nucleotides outside the gene matches: 6. The CDR3 region is CASSQPGLAAEQFF. In DNA form, the CDR3 reads TGTGCCAGCAGCCAACCGGGACTAGCGGCTGAGCAGTTCTTC. Using reference TRBV7-2 and TRBJ2-1 for the parts outside the CDR3, the full variable domain is GAGVSQSPSNKVTEKGKDVELRCDPISGHTALYWYRQSLGQGLEFLIYFQGNSAPDKSGLPSDRFSAERTGGSVSTLTIQRTQQEDSAVYLCASSQPGLAAEQFFGPGTRLTVL.

The genes are TRBV24-1 and TRBJ1-4; 7 bases match TRBD1. With 2 bases clipped from V and 3 bases from J, the junction kept 8 bases outside the gene matches. The CDR3 is 17 residues long. CDR1 is KGHDR, CDR2 SFDVKD, per germline. CDR3 loop: CATSDSLKGAANEKLFF. CDR3 nucleotides: TGTGCCACCAGTGATTCGTTAAAGGGGGCTGCTAATGAAAAACTGTTTTTT.

The chain is built from TRBV24-1 and TRBJ2-5; D is uncertain. Trimming pared 1 base from V and 2 bases from J, leaving 7 bases between. The CDR3 totals 14 residues. Germline V CDR1 and CDR2: KGHDR, SFDVKD. CDR3: CATSDFRQQETQYF. The CDR3 nucleotides are TGTGCCACCAGTGATTTTCGGCAGCAAGAGACCCAGTACTTC.

With regard to this clonotype: Sequence at one end of the junction differs from germline and may be a read error. The rearrangement links TRBV24-1 to TRBJ1-3; D gene uncertain. CDR1 is KGHDR, CDR2 SFDVKD, per germline. The CDR3 is made up of 14 amino acids. Written as DNA, the CDR3 is TGTGCCACCAGTGATGACGGAAAGCCCCCAGATCGGCATTTT. The encoded protein is CATSDDGKPPDRHF.

The chain links TRBV15 to TRBJ2-3, with D perhaps being TRBD1 or TRBD2 (5 bases each). V was trimmed by 0 bases and J by 1 base, leaving 14 bases between them. This CDR3 has 17 residues. Germline V gene lookup returns CDR1 LNHNV and CDR2 YYDKDF (reference sequence). CDR3 amino acids: CATSRDLGVSGTDTQYF. The CDR3 DNA is TGTGCCACCAGCAGAGATCTGGGGGTATCGGGCACAGATACGCAGTATTTT. The variable domain in full, with the rest retrieved from reference TRBV15 and TRBJ2-3, is DAMVIQNPRYQVTQFGKPVTLSCSQTLNHNVMYWYQQKSSQAPKLLFHYYDKDFNNEADTPDNFQSRRPNTSFCFLDIRSPGLGDTAMYLCATSRDLGVSGTDTQYFGPGTRLTVL.

This clonotype was detected ten times or more. The chain couples TRBV24-1 to TRBJ2-3; D may be TRBD2 (6 bases). Looked up from germline, CDR1 is KGHDR and CDR2 is SFDVKD. V was cut by 4 bases and J by 3 bases, with 16 bases left in between. This CDR3 is 16 amino acids long. The CDR3, as DNA: TGTGCCACCAGTGACCTCCACAAGGAGGGGACAGATACGCAGTATTTT. Amino acid sequence: CATSDLHKEGTDTQYF.

This clonotype came up many times. The rearrangement joins TRBV7-8 to TRBJ2-5, with 11 bases aligning to TRBD2. The CDR3 is made up of 15 amino acids. V was pared by 5 bases and J by 4 bases, with 6 bases of the junction left unmatched. CDR1 is SGHVS and CDR2 is FQNEAQ in the germline V gene. The CDR3 loop reads CASSPPGLAGETQYF. For the CDR3, the DNA is TGTGCCAGCAGCCCTCCCGGACTAGCGGGAGAGACCCAGTACTTC.

This sequence joins TRBV28 and TRBJ2-7, with unresolved D. V shed 2 bases and J shed 4 bases, with 9 bases lying between them. This CDR3 is built from 13 residues. Germline-derived CDR1 and CDR2 are MDHEN and SYDVKM. The CDR3 reads CASSLNSRYEQYV. Here the CDR3 DNA reads TGTGCCAGCAGTTTAAACAGTCGGTACGAGCAGTACGTC.

V and J are TRBV7-9 and TRBJ1-2; unclear D gene. V was trimmed by 1 base and J by 3 bases, leaving 12 bases between them. The CDR3 has 15 amino acids. Germline V gives CDR1 SEHNR, CDR2 FQNEAQ (reference sequence). The CDR3 loop reads CASSLGPVLDYGYTF. In nucleotides, the CDR3 is TGTGCCAGCAGCTTAGGCCCGGTTCTTGACTATGGCTACACCTTC.

This clonotype was seen at least ten times. V usage is TRBV7-2 and J usage is TRBJ2-2; D tentatively fits TRBD1 or TRBD2 (5 bases each). This CDR3 contains 14 residues. Trimming removed 4 bases from V and 7 bases from J, with 13 bases in between. Per the germline V gene, CDR1 is SGHTA and CDR2 is FQGNSA. DNA of the CDR3: TGTGCCAGCAGCTCCCGGGTGGGGGACGGGGAGCTGTTTTTT. It codes for CASSSRVGDGELFF. Filled out from reference TRBV7-2 and TRBJ2-2, the complete variable domain reads GAGVSQSPSNKVTEKGKDVELRCDPISGHTALYWYRQSLGQGLEFLIYFQGNSAPDKSGLPSDRFSAERTGGSVSTLTIQRTQQEDSAVYLCASSSRVGDGELFFGEGSRLTVL.

The CDR3 loop is CASSIVGLLNTEAFF. The CDR3 DNA follows: TGTGCCAGTAGTATAGTAGGGCTCCTGAACACTGAAGCTTTCTTT. This sequence joins TRBV19 and TRBJ1-1; no clear D gene. This CDR3 has 15 residues. Germline V gene data show CDR1 as LNHDA and CDR2 as SQIVND (reference sequence). V was trimmed by 1 base and J by 0 bases, leaving 9 bases between them.

The count of this clonotype is one. With a much larger clone just one base away, this may be a read error. This rearrangement joins TRBV7-3 to TRBJ2-2, with D possibly matching TRBD2 (5 bases). V was pared by 3 bases and J by 3 bases, with 8 bases between. The CDR3 consists of 14 residues. Germline V gene lookup returns CDR1 SGHTA and CDR2 FQGTGA. The CDR3 region is CASSFSEDTGELFF. The CDR3 nucleotides are TGTGCCAGCAGCTTTAGCGAGGACACCGGGGAGCTGTTTTTT.